The 15 T cell receptor beta chains presented below share a single source sample, sequenced in a study of long-term antiretroviral therapy in people with HIV. immunoSEQ v3.0 was run at survey level. Assay used: immunoSEQ multiplex PCR; TCRdb lists only in-frame clones, some missing. The sample lists roughly 42,000 clones, about 90% occurring once. Sequenced material: unsorted PBMCs, taken 1.2 years after starting antiretroviral therapy. These receptors came from a woman aged 45-65 years with HIV.

V usage is TRBV5-6 and J usage is TRBJ1-5; D may be TRBD1 (5 bases). This CDR3 spans 16 amino acids. Between the trimmed V and J ends, which lost 2 bases and 0 bases, there was a span of 12 bases. Germline V CDR1 and CDR2: SGHDT, YYEEEE. CDR3 bases: TGTGCCAGCAGCTTTCGGAGGACAAATAGCAATCAGCCCCAGCATTTT. This gives the protein CASSFRRTNSNQPQHF.

The CDR3 spells CASSDRGNTEAFF. As DNA, the CDR3 is TGTGCCAGCAGTGACAGGGGGAACACTGAAGCTTTCTTT. The gene calls are TRBV6-4 and TRBJ1-1; tentative D call: TRBD1 (5 bases). The CDR3 covers 13 residues. Looked up from germline, CDR1 is MRHNA and CDR2 is SNTAGT. Trimming stripped 2 bases from V and 1 base from J, with 5 bases between.

This sequence joins TRBV6-1 and TRBJ2-1; D remains ambiguous. The CDR3 is 10 residues long. Per the germline V gene, CDR1 is MNHNS and CDR2 is SASEGT. Trimming pared 5 bases from V and 9 bases from J, leaving 5 bases between. The CDR3 coding sequence is TGTGCCAGCAGTAAGGGTGAGCAGTTCTTC. The encoded protein is CASSKGEQFF.

The rearrangement joins TRBV2 to TRBJ1-6; maybe TRBD1 (5 bases). This CDR3 is 16 amino acids long. Per the germline V gene, CDR1 is SNHLY and CDR2 is FYNNEI. V was trimmed by 5 bases and J by 1 base, leaving 12 bases between them. The DNA for the CDR3 is TGTGCCAGCAGTTTGGACATCGGTTCCTATAATTCACCCCTCCACTTT. Translated: CASSLDIGSYNSPLHF. Supplemented by reference TRBV2 and TRBJ1-6, the full variable domain reads EPEVTQTPSHQVTQMGQEVILRCVPISNHLYFYWYRQILGQKVEFLVSFYNNEISEKSEIFDDQFSVERPDGSNFTLKIRSTKLEDSAMYFCASSLDIGSYNSPLHFGNGTRLTVT.

The gene calls are TRBV2 and TRBJ1-2, with D perhaps matching TRBD1 (5 bases). The CDR3 totals 15 residues. From germline, CDR1 is SNHLY and CDR2 FYNNEI. V gave up 6 bases and J gave up 3 bases, with 17 bases separating them. As DNA, the CDR3 is TGTGCCAGCAGGGCCGAGGCGCTGGGGGACTATGGCTACACCTTC. This translates into CASRAEALGDYGYTF. The full variable domain, completed using reference TRBV2 and TRBJ1-2, is EPEVTQTPSHQVTQMGQEVILRCVPISNHLYFYWYRQILGQKVEFLVSFYNNEISEKSEIFDDQFSVERPDGSNFTLKIRSTKLEDSAMYFCASRAEALGDYGYTFGSGTRLTVV.

The chain combines TRBV9 with TRBJ1-2; D not resolved. V lost 2 bases and J lost 4, with 12 bases in between. This CDR3 has 14 amino acids. In germline, CDR1 is SGDLS, CDR2 YYNGEE. CDR3 sequence (DNA): TGTGCCAGCAGCGTCGAGGTTCTTCCCTATGGCTACACCTTC. It specifies CASSVEVLPYGYTF.

The chain has TRBV5-5 and TRBJ1-1; D unclear. Germline V gives CDR1 SGHKS, CDR2 YYEKEE (reference sequence). V was pared by 1 base and J by 0 bases, with 10 bases between. The CDR3 is made up of 15 amino acids. CDR3 nucleotide sequence: TGTGCCAGCAGCTTGTGGCCACCAATGAACACTGAAGCTTTCTTT. Translation gives CASSLWPPMNTEAFF.

V usage is TRBV5-6 and J usage is TRBJ1-5; D is possibly TRBD1 (5 bases). Germline lookup yields CDR1 SGHDT and CDR2 YYEEEE. V was cut by 0 bases and J by 4 bases, with 17 bases left in between. The CDR3 sequence is 17 residues long. The CDR3 loop reads CASSLGPPGTENQPQHF. Here the CDR3 DNA reads TGTGCCAGCAGCTTGGGCCCGCCGGGGACGGAGAATCAGCCCCAGCATTTT.

This chain links TRBV28 with TRBJ2-3; D gene ambiguous. Trimming left V 3 bases short and J 3 bases short, with 19 bases between. The CDR3 spans 17 residues. Germline CDR1 and CDR2: MDHEN and SYDVKM. The CDR3 spells CASSFSYTNHSTDTQYF. The DNA of the CDR3 is TGTGCCAGCAGTTTTAGTTACACCAACCATAGTACAGATACGCAGTATTTT.

The rearrangement joins TRBV4-1 to TRBJ2-1, with a weak D call TRBD2 (6 bases). This CDR3 contains 15 residues. CDR1 and CDR2 from the germline V gene are MGHRA and YSYEKL. The ends were cut back, 3 bases at V and 9 bases at J, with 18 bases in the middle. The CDR3: CASSQRYGGNPEQFF. The CDR3 DNA sequence: TGCGCCAGCAGCCAGAGATACGGAGGGAATCCTGAGCAGTTCTTC.

J is TRBJ1-6 and V is TRBV19, with TRBD1 as a possible D gene (5 bases). Trimming shortened V by 3 bases and J by 2 bases, and 11 bases separated the two germline ends. The CDR3 runs to 16 residues. Germline assignment: CDR1 LNHDA and CDR2 SQIVND (reference sequence). For the CDR3, the DNA is TGTGCCAGTAGTATCGACGGCAGGGCCTATAATTCACCCCTCCACTTT. This codes for CASSIDGRAYNSPLHF.

The CDR3 spells CAWSWGAQNYGYTF. CDR3 DNA sequence: TGTGCCTGGAGTTGGGGGGCGCAGAACTATGGCTACACCTTC. The V gene is TRBV30, the J gene TRBJ1-2; a weak D match, TRBD1 (6 bases). The CDR3 totals 14 residues. Germline CDR1 reads GTSNPN; CDR2 reads SVGIG (reference sequence). Deletions cut 2 bases from V and 2 bases from J, with 12 bases between.

The chain combines TRBV5-1 with TRBJ2-2; D remains ambiguous. The V gene lost 4 bases and the J gene lost 3 bases, with 10 bases spanning the gap. The CDR3 length is 14 residues. Germline CDR1 is SGHRS and CDR2 is YFSETQ. CDR3 in DNA: TGCGCCAGCAGCGTGACCGTAGACACCGGGGAGCTGTTTTTT. This encodes CASSVTVDTGELFF.

The chain links TRBV7-9 to TRBJ2-3, with TRBD1 as a possible D gene (6 bases). This CDR3 contains 14 residues. Germline assignment: CDR1 SEHNR and CDR2 FQNEAQ (reference sequence). The V end lost 1 base, the J end lost 2 bases, and 7 bases lay between the germline ends. CDR3 region: CASSLGQATDTQYF. DNA of the CDR3: TGTGCCAGCAGCTTAGGACAGGCCACAGATACGCAGTATTTT.

A few counts support this clone. The V gene is TRBV11-2, the J gene TRBJ1-6; no clear D gene. Per the germline V gene, CDR1 is SGHAT and CDR2 is FQNNGV. The CDR3 sequence is 14 residues long. V was shortened by 2 bases and J by 7 bases, with 9 bases between the two germline ends. The CDR3 is CASSLKGKNSPLHF. The CDR3 DNA sequence: TGTGCCAGCAGCTTAAAAGGGAAGAATTCACCCCTCCACTTT.